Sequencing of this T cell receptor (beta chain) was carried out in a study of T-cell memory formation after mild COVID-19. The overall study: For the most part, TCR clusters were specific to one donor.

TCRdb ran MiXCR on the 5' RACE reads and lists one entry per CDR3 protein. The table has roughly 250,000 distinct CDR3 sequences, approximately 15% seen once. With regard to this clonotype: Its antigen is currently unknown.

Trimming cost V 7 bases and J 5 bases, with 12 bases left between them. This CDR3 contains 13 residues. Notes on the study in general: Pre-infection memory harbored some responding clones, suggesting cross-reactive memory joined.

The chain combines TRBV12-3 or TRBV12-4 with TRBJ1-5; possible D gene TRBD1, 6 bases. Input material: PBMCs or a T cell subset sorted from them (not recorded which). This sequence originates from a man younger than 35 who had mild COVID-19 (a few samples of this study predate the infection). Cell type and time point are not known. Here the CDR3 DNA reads TGTGCCAGCAATTCAAAGGGGGATCAGCCCCAGCATTTT. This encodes CASNSKGDQPQHF.